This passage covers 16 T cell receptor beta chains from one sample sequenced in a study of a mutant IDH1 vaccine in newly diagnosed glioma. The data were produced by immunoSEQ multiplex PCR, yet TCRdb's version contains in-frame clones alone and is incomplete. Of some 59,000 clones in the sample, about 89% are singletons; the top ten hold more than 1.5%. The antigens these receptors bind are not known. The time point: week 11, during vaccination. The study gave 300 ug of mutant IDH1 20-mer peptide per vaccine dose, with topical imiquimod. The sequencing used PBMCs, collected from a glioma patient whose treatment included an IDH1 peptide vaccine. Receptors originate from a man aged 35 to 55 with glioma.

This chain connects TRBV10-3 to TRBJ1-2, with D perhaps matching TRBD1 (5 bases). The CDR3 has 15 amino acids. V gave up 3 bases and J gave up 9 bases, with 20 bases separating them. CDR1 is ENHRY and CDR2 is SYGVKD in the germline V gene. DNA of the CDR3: TGTGCCATCAGTGATCCCGGGACGGCGATTTCTCGCTACACCTTC. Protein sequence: CAISDPGTAISRYTF.

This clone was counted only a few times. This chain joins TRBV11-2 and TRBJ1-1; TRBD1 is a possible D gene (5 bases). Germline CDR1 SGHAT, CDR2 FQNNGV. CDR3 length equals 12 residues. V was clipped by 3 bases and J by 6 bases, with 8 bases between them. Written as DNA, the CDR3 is TGTGCCAGCAGCTTGTGGGGGTCTGAAGCTTTCTTT. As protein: CASSLWGSEAFF.

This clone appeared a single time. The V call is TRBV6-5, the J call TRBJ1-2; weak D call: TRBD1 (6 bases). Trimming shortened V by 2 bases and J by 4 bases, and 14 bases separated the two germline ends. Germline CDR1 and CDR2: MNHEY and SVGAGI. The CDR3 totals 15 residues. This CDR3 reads CASSYMGGAGYGYTF. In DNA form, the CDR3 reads TGTGCCAGCAGTTACATGGGGGGCGCGGGCTATGGCTACACCTTC.

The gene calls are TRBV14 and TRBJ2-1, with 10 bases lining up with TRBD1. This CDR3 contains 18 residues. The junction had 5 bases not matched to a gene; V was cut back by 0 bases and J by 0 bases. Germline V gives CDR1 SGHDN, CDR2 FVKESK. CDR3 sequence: CASSQDTGTGDSYNEQFF. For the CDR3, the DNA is TGTGCCAGCAGCCAAGATACCGGGACAGGGGACTCCTACAATGAGCAGTTCTTC.

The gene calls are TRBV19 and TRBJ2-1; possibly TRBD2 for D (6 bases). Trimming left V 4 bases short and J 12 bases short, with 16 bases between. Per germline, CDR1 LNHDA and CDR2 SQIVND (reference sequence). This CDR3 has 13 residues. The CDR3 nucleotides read TGTGCCAGTAGTAAACGGGACTCCGCCTTGCAGTTCTTC. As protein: CASSKRDSALQFF. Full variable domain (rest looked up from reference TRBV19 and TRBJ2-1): DGGITQSPKYLFRKEGQNVTLSCEQNLNHDAMYWYRQDPGQGLRLIYYSQIVNDFQKGDIAEGYSVSREKKESFPLTVTSAQKNPTAFYLCASSKRDSALQFFGPGTRLTVL.

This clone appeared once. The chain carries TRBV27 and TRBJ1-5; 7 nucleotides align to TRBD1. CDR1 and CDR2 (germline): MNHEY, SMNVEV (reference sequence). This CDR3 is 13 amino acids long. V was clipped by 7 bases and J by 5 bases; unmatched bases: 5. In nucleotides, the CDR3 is TGTGCCAGCAAGAACAGGGGCGATCAGCCCCAGCATTTT. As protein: CASKNRGDQPQHF.

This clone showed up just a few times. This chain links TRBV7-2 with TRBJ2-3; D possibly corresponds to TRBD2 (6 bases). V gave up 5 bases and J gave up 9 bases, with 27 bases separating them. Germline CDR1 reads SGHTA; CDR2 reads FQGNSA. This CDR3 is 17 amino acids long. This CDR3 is CASSQRRSGGPRNTQYF. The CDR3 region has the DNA TGTGCCAGCAGCCAACGTAGGAGCGGAGGGCCGAGGAACACGCAGTATTTT.

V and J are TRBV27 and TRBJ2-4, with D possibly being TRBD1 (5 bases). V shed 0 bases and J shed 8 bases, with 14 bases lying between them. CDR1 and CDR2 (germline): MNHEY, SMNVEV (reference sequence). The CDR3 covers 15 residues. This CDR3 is CASSLSARVGDIQYF. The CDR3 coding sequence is TGTGCCAGCAGTTTATCGGCCAGGGTAGGGGACATTCAGTACTTC.

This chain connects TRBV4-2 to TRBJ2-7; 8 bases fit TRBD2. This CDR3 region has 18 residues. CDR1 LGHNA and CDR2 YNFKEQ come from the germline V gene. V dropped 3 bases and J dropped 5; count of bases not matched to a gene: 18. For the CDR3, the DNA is TGTGCCAGCAGCCAGGAAGGGGGGCCCGGACTAGCTAGCAACGAGCAGTACTTC. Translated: CASSQEGGPGLASNEQYF.

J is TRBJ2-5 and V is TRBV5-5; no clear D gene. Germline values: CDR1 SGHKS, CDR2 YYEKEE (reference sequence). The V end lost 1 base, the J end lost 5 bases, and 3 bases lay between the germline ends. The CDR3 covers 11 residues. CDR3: CASSLMETQYF. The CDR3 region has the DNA TGTGCCAGCAGCTTGATGGAGACCCAGTACTTC.

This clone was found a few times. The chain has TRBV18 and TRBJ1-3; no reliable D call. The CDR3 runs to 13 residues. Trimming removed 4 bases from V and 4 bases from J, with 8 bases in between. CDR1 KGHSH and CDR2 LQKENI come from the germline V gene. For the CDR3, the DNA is TGTGCCAGCTCACATAATACCGGAAACACCATATATTTT. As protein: CASSHNTGNTIYF.

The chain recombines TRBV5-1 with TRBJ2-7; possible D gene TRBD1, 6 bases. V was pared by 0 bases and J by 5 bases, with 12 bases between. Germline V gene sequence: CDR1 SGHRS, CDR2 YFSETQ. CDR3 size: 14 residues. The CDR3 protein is CASSLEVRGHEQYF. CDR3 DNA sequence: TGCGCCAGCAGCTTGGAGGTCAGGGGCCACGAGCAGTACTTC.

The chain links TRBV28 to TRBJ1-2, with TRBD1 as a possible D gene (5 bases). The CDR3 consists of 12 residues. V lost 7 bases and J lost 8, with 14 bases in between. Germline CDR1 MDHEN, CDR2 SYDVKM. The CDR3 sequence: CASTPEPGGYTF. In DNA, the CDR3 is TGTGCCAGCACTCCAGAGCCAGGGGGCTACACCTTC.

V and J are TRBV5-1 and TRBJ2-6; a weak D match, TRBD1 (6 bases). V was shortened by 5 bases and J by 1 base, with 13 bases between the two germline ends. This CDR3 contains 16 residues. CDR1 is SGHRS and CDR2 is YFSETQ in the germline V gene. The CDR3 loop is CASSGGRGSGANVLTF. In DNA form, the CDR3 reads TGCGCCAGCAGTGGAGGCAGGGGTTCTGGGGCCAACGTCCTGACTTTC.

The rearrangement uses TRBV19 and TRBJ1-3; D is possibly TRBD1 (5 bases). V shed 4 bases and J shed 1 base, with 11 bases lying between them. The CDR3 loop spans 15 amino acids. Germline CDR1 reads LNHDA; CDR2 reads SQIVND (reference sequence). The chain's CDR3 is CASSTARGSGNTIYF. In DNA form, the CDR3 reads TGTGCCAGTAGTACCGCAAGGGGTTCTGGAAACACCATATATTTT.

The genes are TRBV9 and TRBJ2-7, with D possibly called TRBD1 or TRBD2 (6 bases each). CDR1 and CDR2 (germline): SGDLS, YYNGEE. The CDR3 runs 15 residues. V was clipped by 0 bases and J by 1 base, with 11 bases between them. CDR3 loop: CASSVDQGRSYEQYF. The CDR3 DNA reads TGTGCCAGCAGCGTAGACCAGGGGAGGTCCTACGAGCAGTACTTC. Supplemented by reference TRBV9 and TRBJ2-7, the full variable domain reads DSGVTQTPKHLITATGQRVTLRCSPRSGDLSVYWYQQSLDQGLQFLIQYYNGEERAKGNILERFSAQQFPDLHSELNLSSLELGDSALYFCASSVDQGRSYEQYFGPGTRLTVT.